This TCR beta chain was captured by sequencing in a study of early T cells in non-severe SARS-CoV-2 infection. TCRdb analysed the 5' RACE reads with MiXCR anew, one entry per CDR3 protein. The sample contains about 54,000 distinct CDR3 sequences, roughly 7.6% of which appear only once. This CDR3 spans 14 amino acids. Trimming removed 7 bases at V and 2 bases at J, with 15 bases between. Looked up from germline, CDR1 is MDHEN and CDR2 is SYDVKM. This TCR came from an adult who was a healthcare worker with PCR-confirmed SARS-CoV-2 infection or an uninfected control (not recorded which). The sequencing here drew on whole blood, taken at baseline. This chain joins TRBV28 and TRBJ2-7; D is tentatively TRBD1 or TRBD2 (6 bases each). Written as DNA, the CDR3 is TGTGCCAGCAAGGGGGGAAGGCAGGCCTACGAGCAGTACTTC. It translates to CASKGGRQAYEQYF.